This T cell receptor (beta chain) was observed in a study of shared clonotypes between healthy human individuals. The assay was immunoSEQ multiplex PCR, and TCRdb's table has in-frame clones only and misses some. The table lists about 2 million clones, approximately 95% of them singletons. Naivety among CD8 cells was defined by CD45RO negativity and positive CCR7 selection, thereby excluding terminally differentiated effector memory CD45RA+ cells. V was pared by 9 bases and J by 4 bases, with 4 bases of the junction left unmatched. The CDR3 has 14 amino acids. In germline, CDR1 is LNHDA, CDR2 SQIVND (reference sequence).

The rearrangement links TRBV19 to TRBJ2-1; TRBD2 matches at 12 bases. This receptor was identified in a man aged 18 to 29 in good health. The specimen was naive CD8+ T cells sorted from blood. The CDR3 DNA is TGTGCCAGCACTAGCGGGGGGAGTTACAATGAGCAGTTCTTC. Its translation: CASTSGGSYNEQFF.